What follows are 12 T cell receptor beta chains derived from one specimen sequenced in a study of response to subunit inactivated influenza vaccine. Using its own MiXCR run on the RT-PCR reads, TCRdb lists one record per CDR3 protein. In the table there are roughly 670,000 distinct CDR3 sequences, 13% to 15% of which are singletons. Sequenced here: PBMCs from blood, sampled roughly 15 days before vaccination. Receptors originate from a man in his forties or fifties who received an inactivated influenza vaccine.

This sequence joins TRBV7-9 and TRBJ2-1; 14 bases line up with TRBD2. The V and J ends lost 4 bases and 8 bases, in that order; junction bases with no gene match: 4. Germline V gives CDR1 SEHNR, CDR2 FQNEAQ (reference sequence). This CDR3 has 15 residues. This chain's CDR3 is CASSSSGLAGDEQFF. In DNA form, the CDR3 reads TGTGCCAGCAGCTCCTCGGGACTAGCGGGAGATGAGCAGTTCTTC.

This clonotype was counted only a few times. V usage is TRBV7-2 and J usage is TRBJ1-4, with no clear D. From germline, CDR1 is SGHTA and CDR2 FQGNSA. V was shortened by 5 bases and J by 8 bases, with 12 bases between the two germline ends. The CDR3 is 13 amino acids. CDR3 protein: CASSRGVGEKLFF. In nucleotides, the CDR3 is TGTGCCAGCAGCCGCGGGGTGGGGGAAAAACTGTTTTTT.

This clonotype was seen more than once but under ten times. The V gene is TRBV15, the J gene TRBJ2-2, with 7 bases aligning to TRBD1. J lost 1 base, V lost 1 base, and 3 bases had no gene match. Per the germline V gene, CDR1 is LNHNV and CDR2 is YYDKDF (reference sequence). This CDR3 region has 16 residues. CDR3 protein: CATSRAGQMNTGELFF. CDR3 coding DNA: TGTGCCACCAGCAGAGCGGGACAGATGAACACCGGGGAGCTGTTTTTT.

The genes are TRBV6-2 or TRBV6-3 and TRBJ2-7; D uncertain. Trimming left V 0 bases short and J 2 bases short, with 14 bases between. From germline, CDR1 is MNHEY and CDR2 SVGEGT. CDR3 length: 16 amino acids. The CDR3 sequence: CASSYSIRLTPYEQYF. CDR3 in DNA: TGTGCCAGCAGTTACTCGATTCGACTCACCCCCTACGAGCAGTACTTC.

Only a few counts were recorded for this clonotype. The chain joins TRBV7-2 to TRBJ1-2; D unresolved. Germline V lookup: CDR1 SGHTA, CDR2 FQGNSA. The V end was cut by 2 bases, the J end by 8 bases, with 15 bases between. CDR3 size: 14 residues. The CDR3: CASSLNTGTMGYTF. In DNA, the CDR3 is TGTGCCAGCAGCTTAAATACGGGAACTATGGGCTACACCTTC. Full variable domain (outside the CDR3, taken from reference TRBV7-2 and TRBJ1-2): GAGVSQSPSNKVTEKGKDVELRCDPISGHTALYWYRQSLGQGLEFLIYFQGNSAPDKSGLPSDRFSAERTGGSVSTLTIQRTQQEDSAVYLCASSLNTGTMGYTFGSGTRLTVV.

The chain couples TRBV29-1 to TRBJ2-7; maybe TRBD1 (6 bases). The V end lost 4 bases, the J end lost 6 bases, and 16 bases lay between the germline ends. The CDR3 has 13 amino acids. Germline V lookup: CDR1 SQVTM, CDR2 ANQGSEA. The CDR3 reads CSVGTVVTREQYF. The CDR3 DNA reads TGCAGCGTTGGGACAGTAGTGACCCGCGAGCAGTACTTC.

The chain is built from TRBV28 and TRBJ2-1; D perhaps matches TRBD2 (6 bases). Germline CDR1 is MDHEN and CDR2 is SYDVKM. The CDR3 length is 14 residues. Trimming took off 6 bases at V and 3 bases at J, with 12 bases between the two ends. The CDR3 bases are TGTGCCAGCAGCAGGACTACCAACTACAATGAGCAGTTCTTC. Protein: CASSRTTNYNEQFF.

Details on this clonotype: A much larger clone lies one base from this, so it may be a read error. The V gene is TRBV29-1, the J gene TRBJ2-1, with a tentative D call TRBD1 (6 bases). Germline CDR1 is SQVTM and CDR2 is ANQGSEA. The CDR3 totals 13 residues. V lost 5 bases to trimming and J lost 6 bases, with 14 bases between them. CDR3 bases: TGCAGCGTTAACCGGGGCAGGGGCAATGAGCAGTTCTTC. Translated: CSVNRGRGNEQFF.

This clonotype has more than one count but fewer than ten. V is TRBV6-1 and J is TRBJ2-2, with TRBD1 matching 9 bases. The V gene end was trimmed by 6 bases and the J gene end by 3 bases; junction bases not matched to a gene: 5. CDR3 length: 15 residues. The germline V gene encodes CDR1 MNHNS and CDR2 SASEGT. The CDR3 DNA reads as TGTGCCAGCAGAGGGGGACAGGGATACACCGGGGAGCTGTTTTTT. The encoded protein is CASRGGQGYTGELFF.

The rearrangement links TRBV27 to TRBJ1-6, with D uncertain. This CDR3 has 17 amino acids. Between the trimmed V and J ends, which lost 0 bases and 7 bases, there was a span of 16 bases. The V gene's germline CDR1 is MNHEY and CDR2 SMNVEV (reference sequence). The CDR3 spells CASSLSLQWLRNSPLHF. CDR3 bases: TGTGCCAGCAGTTTATCGTTGCAGTGGCTAAGGAATTCACCCCTCCACTTT.

This chain uses TRBV6-1 with TRBJ2-7; 7 positions agree with TRBD1. CDR1 and CDR2 from the germline V gene are MNHNS and SASEGT. The V gene end was trimmed by 4 bases and the J gene end by 7 bases; junction bases not matched to a gene: 10. This CDR3 contains 14 residues. CDR3 residues: CASSGQGPVGEQYF. CDR3 DNA sequence: TGTGCCAGCAGTGGACAGGGACCTGTGGGAGAGCAGTACTTC.

This clonotype showed up just a few times. The J gene is TRBJ1-1, the V gene TRBV20-1, with TRBD1 as a possible D gene (5 bases). Trimming took 0 bases from V and 1 from J, leaving 6 bases between them. This CDR3 has 13 residues. Looked up from germline, CDR1 is DFQATT and CDR2 is SNEGSKA (reference sequence). The CDR3 DNA sequence: TGCAGTGCTAGAGAAGGGGCGAACACTGAAGCTTTCTTT. Translating it yields CSAREGANTEAFF.